Here is one TCR beta chain with its context. Germline CDR1 and CDR2: MNHEY and SMNVEV (reference sequence). The CDR3 is made up of 15 amino acids. Trimming removed 6 bases from V and 3 bases from J, with 18 bases in between. The data originate from a study of shared T cell receptors in the human thymus. Only in-frame clones appear in the TCRdb table, and some are missing; sequencing was by immunoSEQ multiplex PCR. This sample carries some 720,000 clones, more than 75% of them seen once, and the ten largest clones take around 0.0099%. This sample also belongs to another study, concerning human thymus T cells. That publication notes: Those donating were healthy Finnish infants in corrective surgery for congenital heart defects. Obtained as resections during corrective heart surgery, the thymus tissue was then studied. An apparent bias in V and J gene usage was seen in thymic and blood repertoires. Overlap was high between thymic repertoires from unrelated individuals, as reported in related research.

The receptor's source is a boy under three years old with a congenital heart defect. Specimen: thymocytes. The chain employs TRBV27 and TRBJ2-7; D might be TRBD2 (5 bases). The CDR3 coding sequence is TGTGCCAGCAGCCCTCGGGTCCAGCGGAACTACGAGCAGTACTTC. Translating gives CASSPRVQRNYEQYF.